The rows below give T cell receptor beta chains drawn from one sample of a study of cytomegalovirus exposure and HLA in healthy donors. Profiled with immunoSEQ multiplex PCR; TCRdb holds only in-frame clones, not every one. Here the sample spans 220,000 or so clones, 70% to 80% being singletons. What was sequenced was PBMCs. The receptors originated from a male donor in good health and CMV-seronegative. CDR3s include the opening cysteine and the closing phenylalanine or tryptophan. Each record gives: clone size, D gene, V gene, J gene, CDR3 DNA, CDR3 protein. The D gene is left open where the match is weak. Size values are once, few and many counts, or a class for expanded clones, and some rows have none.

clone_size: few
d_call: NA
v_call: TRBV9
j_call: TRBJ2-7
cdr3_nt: TGTGCCAGCAGCGTAGCTGAGAGCGTCGCCTACGAGCAGTACTTC
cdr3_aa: CASSVAESVAYEQYF

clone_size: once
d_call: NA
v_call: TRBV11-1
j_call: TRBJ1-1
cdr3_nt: TGTGCCAGCAGCTCCCGGGGGGGGGCCACTGAAGCTTTCTTT
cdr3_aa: CASSSRGGATEAFF

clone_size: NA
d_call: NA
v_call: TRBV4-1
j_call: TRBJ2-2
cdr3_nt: TGCGCCAGCAGCCAAGCGCCCAGCGGGTACACCGGGGAGCTGTTTTTT
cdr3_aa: CASSQAPSGYTGELFF

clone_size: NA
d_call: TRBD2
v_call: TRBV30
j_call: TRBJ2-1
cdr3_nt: TGTGCCTGGAGTTGGCTAGCGGGAGGGCCAGTGGGTAATGAGCAGTTCTTC
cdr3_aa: CAWSWLAGGPVGNEQFF

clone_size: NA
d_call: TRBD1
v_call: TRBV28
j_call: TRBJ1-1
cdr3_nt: TGTGCCAGCGAGGGACAGGTGAACACTGAAGCTTTCTTT
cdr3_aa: CASEGQVNTEAFF

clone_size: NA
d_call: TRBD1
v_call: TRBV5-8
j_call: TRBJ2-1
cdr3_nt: TGTGCCAGCAGCGACAGGGGGCGATCCCCCAATGAGCAGTTCTTC
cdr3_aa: CASSDRGRSPNEQFF

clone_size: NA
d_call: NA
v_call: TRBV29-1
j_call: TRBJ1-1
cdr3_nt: TGCAGCGTACCACTGCCGAACACTGAAGCTTTCTTT
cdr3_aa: CSVPLPNTEAFF

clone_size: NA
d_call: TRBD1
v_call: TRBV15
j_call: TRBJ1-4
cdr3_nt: TGTGCCACCAGCAGGACCGGGACAGGGGAGCGGGAAAAACTGTTTTTT
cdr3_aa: CATSRTGTGEREKLFF

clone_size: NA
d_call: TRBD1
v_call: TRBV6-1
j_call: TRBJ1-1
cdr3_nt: TGTGCCAGCAGACCAACTCAGGGGGACACTGAAGCTTTCTTT
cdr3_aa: CASRPTQGDTEAFF

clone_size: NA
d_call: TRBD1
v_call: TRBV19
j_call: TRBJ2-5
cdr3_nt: TGTGCCAGTAGTATAGGGCAGGGGGCTCGGGTCCAAGAGACCCAGTACTTC
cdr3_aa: CASSIGQGARVQETQYF

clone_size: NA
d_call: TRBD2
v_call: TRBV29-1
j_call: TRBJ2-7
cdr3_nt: TGCGGGTGCCTTAGCGGGGACTCGGAGTTGAACGAGCAGTACTTC
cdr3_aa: CGCLSGDSELNEQYF

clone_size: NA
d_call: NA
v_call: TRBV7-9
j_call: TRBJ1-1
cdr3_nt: TGTGCCAGCAGCTTGGACTCTTGGGGAGCTTTCTTT
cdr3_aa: CASSLDSWGAFF

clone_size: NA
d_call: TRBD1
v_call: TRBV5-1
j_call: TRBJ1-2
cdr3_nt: TGCGCCAGCAGCCCCCGGACAGGATACAATGCTAACTATGGCTACACCTTC
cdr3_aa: CASSPRTGYNANYGYTF

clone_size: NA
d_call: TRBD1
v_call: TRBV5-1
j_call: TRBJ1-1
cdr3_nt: TGCGCCAGCAGCCCCCGGGACAGGGCAACCCGAGGCACTGAAGCTTTCTTT
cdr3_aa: CASSPRDRATRGTEAFF

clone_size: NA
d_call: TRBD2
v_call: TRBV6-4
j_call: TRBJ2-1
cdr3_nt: TGTGCCAGCAAGGCTAGCGGGAGGGACAATGAGCAGTTCTTC
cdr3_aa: CASKASGRDNEQFF

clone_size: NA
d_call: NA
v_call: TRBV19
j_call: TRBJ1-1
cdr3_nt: TGTGCCAGTAGTATGGCCGACCGGGTGAACACTGAAGCTTTCTTT
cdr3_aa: CASSMADRVNTEAFF

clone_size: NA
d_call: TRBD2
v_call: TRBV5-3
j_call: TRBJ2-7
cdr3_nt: TGTGCCAGAAGCTTCCTCCGCAAGCGGGATGTCTCCTACGAGCAGTACTTC
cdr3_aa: CARSFLRKRDVSYEQYF

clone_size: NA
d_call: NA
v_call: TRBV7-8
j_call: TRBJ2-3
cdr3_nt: TGTGCCAGCAGGAGGACGCAGGGCCCCACAGATACGCAGTATTTT
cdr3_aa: CASRRTQGPTDTQYF

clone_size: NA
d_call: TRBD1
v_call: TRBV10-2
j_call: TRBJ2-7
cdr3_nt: TGCGCCCGCAGTGAGTCGAAGGGACAGTATAATCGCGACGAGCAGTACTTC
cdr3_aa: CARSESKGQYNRDEQYF

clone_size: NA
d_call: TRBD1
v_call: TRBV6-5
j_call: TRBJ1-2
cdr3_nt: TGTGCCAGCAGTTACTTCCGGACAGGGGGAAACTATGGCTACACCTTC
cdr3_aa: CASSYFRTGGNYGYTF

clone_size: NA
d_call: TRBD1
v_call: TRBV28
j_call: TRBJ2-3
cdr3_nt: TGTGCCAGCAGTACCCCCGGGACAGGGGCCACAGATACGCAGTATTTT
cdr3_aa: CASSTPGTGATDTQYF

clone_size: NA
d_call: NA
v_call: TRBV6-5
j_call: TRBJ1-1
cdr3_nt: TGTGCCAGTAGCAGGGTAATGAACACTGAAGCTTTCTTT
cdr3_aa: CASSRVMNTEAFF

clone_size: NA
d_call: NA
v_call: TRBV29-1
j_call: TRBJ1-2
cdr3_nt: TGCAGCGTTCGGACAGCTCTATATGGCTACACCTTC
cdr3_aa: CSVRTALYGYTF

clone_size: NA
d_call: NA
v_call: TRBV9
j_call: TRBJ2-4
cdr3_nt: TGTGCCACCTGGAGCCCAGCCAAAAACATTCAGTACTTC
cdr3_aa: CATWSPAKNIQYF

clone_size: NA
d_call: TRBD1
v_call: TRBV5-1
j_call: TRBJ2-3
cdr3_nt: TGCGCCAGCAGCGAACAGGGGTTCACAGATACGCAGTATTTT
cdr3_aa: CASSEQGFTDTQYF

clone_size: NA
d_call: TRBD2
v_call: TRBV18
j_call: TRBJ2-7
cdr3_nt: TGTGCCAGCTCACCAAGGACTAGCGGCTCCTACGAGCAGTACTTC
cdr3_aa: CASSPRTSGSYEQYF

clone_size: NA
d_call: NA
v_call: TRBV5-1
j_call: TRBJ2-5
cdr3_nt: TGCGCCAGCAGCTTGGGGGGACTCCTTCAAGAGACCCAGTACTTC
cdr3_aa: CASSLGGLLQETQYF

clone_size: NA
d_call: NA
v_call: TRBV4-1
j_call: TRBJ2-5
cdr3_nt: TGCGCCAGCAGCCAAGATTTCACGGGTTTCGGTGTGCAAGAGACCCAGTACTTC
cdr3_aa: CASSQDFTGFGVQETQYF

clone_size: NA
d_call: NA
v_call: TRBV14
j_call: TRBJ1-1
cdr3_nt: TGTGCCAGCAGCTCGGGACAGAACACTGAAGCTTTCTTT
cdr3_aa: CASSSGQNTEAFF

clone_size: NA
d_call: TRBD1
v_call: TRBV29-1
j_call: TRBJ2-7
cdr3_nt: TGCAGCGTACACTTCCCGGGACAGGGAACGTACTTC
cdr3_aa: CSVHFPGQGTYF

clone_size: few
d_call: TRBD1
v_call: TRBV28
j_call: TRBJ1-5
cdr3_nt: TGTGCCAGCAGTAACGACAGGGTACAGCCCCAGCATTTT
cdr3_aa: CASSNDRVQPQHF

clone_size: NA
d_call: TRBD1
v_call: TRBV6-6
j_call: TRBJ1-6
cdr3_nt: TGTGCCAGCAGTTACGGACAGGGTTATAATTCACCCCTCCACTTT
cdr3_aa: CASSYGQGYNSPLHF

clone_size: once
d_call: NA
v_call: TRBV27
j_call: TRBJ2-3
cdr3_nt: TGTGCCAGCAGTTCACCGGGACTCAAGGGAGATACGCAGTATTTT
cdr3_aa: CASSSPGLKGDTQYF

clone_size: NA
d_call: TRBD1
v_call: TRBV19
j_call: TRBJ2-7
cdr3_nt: TGTGCCAGTAGTTTCACCGGGACAGGGGTCTACGAGCAGTACTTC
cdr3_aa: CASSFTGTGVYEQYF

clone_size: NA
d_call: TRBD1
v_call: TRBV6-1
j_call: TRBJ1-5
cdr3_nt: TGTGCCAGCGGACGACAGGGTGCACGCAATCAGCCCCAGCATTTT
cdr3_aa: CASGRQGARNQPQHF

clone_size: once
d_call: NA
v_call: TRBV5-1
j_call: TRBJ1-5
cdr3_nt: TGCGCCAGCAGCTTGGAAGGAGGGGGGGAGTCGCAGCCCCAGCATTTT
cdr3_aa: CASSLEGGGESQPQHF

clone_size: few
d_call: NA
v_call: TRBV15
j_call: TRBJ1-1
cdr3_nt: TGTGCCACCAGCAGAGTTGACAGAATGAACACTGAAGCTTTCTTT
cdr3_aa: CATSRVDRMNTEAFF

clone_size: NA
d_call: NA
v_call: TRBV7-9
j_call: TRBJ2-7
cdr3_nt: TGTGCCATCTCCGGAGGGCCGGGCTACGAGCAGTACTTC
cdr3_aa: CAISGGPGYEQYF

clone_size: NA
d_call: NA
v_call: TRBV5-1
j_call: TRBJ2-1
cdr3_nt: TGCGCCAGCAGCTTGGCCCCCTCGGGGAACTACAATGAGCAGTTCTTC
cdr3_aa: CASSLAPSGNYNEQFF

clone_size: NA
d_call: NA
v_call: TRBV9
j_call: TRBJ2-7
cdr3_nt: TGTGCCAGCAGCGTCACTAGCTCGAGCTCCTACGAGCAGTACTTC
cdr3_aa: CASSVTSSSSYEQYF

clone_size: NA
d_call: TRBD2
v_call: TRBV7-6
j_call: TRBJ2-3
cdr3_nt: TGTGCCAGCAGCTTAGATCTTCGACTAGCGGGAGGGGAGCGCCCAGATACGCAGTATTTT
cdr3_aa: CASSLDLRLAGGERPDTQYF

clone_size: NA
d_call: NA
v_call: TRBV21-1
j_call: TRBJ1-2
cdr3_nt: TGTGCCAGCAGGGGGGGCTATGGCTACACCTTC
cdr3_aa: CASRGGYGYTF

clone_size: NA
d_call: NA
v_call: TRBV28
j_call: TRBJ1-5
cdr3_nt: TGTGCCAGCAGTTTGGCAGGTGACAGGCAGCCCCAGCATTTT
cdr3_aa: CASSLAGDRQPQHF

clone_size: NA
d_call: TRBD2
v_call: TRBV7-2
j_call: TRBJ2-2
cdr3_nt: TGTGCCAGCAGCTTAGCCCGATCCGCGGGAGTTGGCGGGGAGCTGTTTTTT
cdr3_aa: CASSLARSAGVGGELFF

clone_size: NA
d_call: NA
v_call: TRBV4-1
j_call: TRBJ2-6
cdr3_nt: TGCGCCAGCAGCCCTAGACAGGCTAGCTCTGGGGCCAACGTCCTGACTTTC
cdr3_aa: CASSPRQASSGANVLTF

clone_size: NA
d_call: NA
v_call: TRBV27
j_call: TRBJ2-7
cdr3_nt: TGTGCCAGCAGTTTATCAACAGGGGACTTCTACGAGCAGTACTTC
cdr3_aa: CASSLSTGDFYEQYF

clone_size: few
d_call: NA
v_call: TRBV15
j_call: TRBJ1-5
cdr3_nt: TGTGCCACCAGCAGAGATCCAACTGTGTATCAGCCCCAGCATTTT
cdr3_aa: CATSRDPTVYQPQHF

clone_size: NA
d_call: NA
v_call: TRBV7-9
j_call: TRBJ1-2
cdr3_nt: TGTTCCAGCAGCCCTGACAGCTTTGGCTACACCTTC
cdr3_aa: CSSSPDSFGYTF

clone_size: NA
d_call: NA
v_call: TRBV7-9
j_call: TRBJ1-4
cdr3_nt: TGTGCCAGCAAGTGGGGCGATAATGAAAAACTGTTTTTT
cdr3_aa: CASKWGDNEKLFF